This T cell receptor beta chain was sequenced during a study of OX40 agonist ivuxolimab in advanced cancers. Overall study results and limits: Which antigen the expanded peripheral T cells recognized is unknown. The study found that CD8+ T cells averaged more expanded clones than CD4+.

TCRdb's copy holds only in-frame clones and misses some; the assay was immunoSEQ multiplex PCR. The table lists about 70,000 clones, approximately 90% of them singletons, with around 4.8% in the top ten. This clone has a single count. Its specificity is unknown. CDR1 and CDR2 from the germline V gene are MNHEY and SMNVEV (reference sequence). V was shortened by 2 bases and J by 2 bases, with 8 bases between the two germline ends. This CDR3 region has 14 residues. The sample was CD4+ or CD8+ T cells sorted from blood, taken in a trial of the OX40 agonist ivuxolimab. This receptor was obtained from an adult with an advanced solid tumor such as melanoma, head and neck, liver or kidney cancer. V gene TRBV27 combines with J gene TRBJ2-3; perhaps TRBD1 as D (5 bases). The CDR3 sequence: CASSLVRATDTQYF. CDR3 sequence (DNA): TGTGCCAGCAGTTTAGTCAGGGCCACAGATACGCAGTATTTT.